This T cell receptor beta chain is drawn from a study of cytomegalovirus exposure and HLA in healthy donors. It was with 60 Vbeta and 13 Jbeta primers that the PCR ran. The data were produced by immunoSEQ multiplex PCR, yet TCRdb's version contains in-frame clones alone and is incomplete. The profile covers 150,000 to 200,000 clones, with around three quarters appearing a single time and 2% to 2.5% taken by the ten largest. J lost 7 bases, V lost 0 bases, and 8 bases had no gene match. From germline, CDR1 is SGHDT and CDR2 YYEEEE. The CDR3 is made up of 17 amino acids. As for this clone: What it recognizes is unknown.

Regarding the study as a whole: From TCR beta sequences, most subjects' HLA-A and HLA-B alleles were reportedly predicted accurately.

Sequenced input: PBMCs. The sequence derives from a woman between 45 and 65 years old in good health and CMV-seronegative. V gene TRBV5-6 combines with J gene TRBJ1-4; 11 positions agree with TRBD1. The CDR3 DNA is TGTGCCAGCAGCTTGGTGGGGACAGGGGGGAAGGGTGAAAAACTGTTTTTT. This translates into CASSLVGTGGKGEKLFF.